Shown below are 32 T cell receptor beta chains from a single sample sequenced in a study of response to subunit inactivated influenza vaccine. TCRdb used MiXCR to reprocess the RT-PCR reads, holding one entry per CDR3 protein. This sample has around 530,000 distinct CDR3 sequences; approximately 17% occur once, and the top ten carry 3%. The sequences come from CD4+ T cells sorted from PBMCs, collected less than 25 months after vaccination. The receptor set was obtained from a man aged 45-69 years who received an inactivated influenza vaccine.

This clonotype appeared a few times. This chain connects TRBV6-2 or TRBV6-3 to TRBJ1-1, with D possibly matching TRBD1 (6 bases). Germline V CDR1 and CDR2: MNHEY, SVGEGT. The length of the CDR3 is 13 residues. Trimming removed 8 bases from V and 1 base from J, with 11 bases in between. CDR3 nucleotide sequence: TGTGCCAGCCGCCTACAGGGGAACACTGAAGCTTTCTTT. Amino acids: CASRLQGNTEAFF.

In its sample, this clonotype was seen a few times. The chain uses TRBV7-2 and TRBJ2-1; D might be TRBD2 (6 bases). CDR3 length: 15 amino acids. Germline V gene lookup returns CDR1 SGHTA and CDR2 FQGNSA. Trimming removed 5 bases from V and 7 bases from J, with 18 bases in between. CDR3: CASSQTGTPFNEQFF. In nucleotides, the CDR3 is TGTGCCAGCAGCCAAACCGGGACTCCGTTTAATGAGCAGTTCTTC.

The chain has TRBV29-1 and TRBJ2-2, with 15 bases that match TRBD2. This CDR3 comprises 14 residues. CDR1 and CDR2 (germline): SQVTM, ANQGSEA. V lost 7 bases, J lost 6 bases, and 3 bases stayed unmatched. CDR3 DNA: TGCAGCGGAGGACTAGCGGGAGGGTCCGGGGAGCTGTTTTTT. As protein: CSGGLAGGSGELFF.

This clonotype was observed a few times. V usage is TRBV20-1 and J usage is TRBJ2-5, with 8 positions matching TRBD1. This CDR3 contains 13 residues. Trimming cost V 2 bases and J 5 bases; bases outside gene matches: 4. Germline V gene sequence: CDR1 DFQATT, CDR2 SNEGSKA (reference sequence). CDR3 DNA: TGCAGTGCTAGAAGACAGGGGCTTGAGACCCAGTACTTC. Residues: CSARRQGLETQYF.

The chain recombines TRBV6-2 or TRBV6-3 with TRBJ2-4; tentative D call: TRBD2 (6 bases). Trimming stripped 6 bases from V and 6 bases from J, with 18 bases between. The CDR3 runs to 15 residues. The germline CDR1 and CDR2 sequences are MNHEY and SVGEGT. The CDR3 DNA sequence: TGTGCCAGCAGGGGTATTCGGGACTGGGGAAACATTCAGTACTTC. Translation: CASRGIRDWGNIQYF.

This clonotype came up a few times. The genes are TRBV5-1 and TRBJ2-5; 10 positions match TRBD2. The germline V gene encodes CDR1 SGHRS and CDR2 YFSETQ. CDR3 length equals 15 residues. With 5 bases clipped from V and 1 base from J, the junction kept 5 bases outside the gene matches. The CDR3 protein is CASRSLAGVQETQYF. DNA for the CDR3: TGCGCCAGCAGGTCTCTAGCGGGGGTCCAAGAGACCCAGTACTTC.

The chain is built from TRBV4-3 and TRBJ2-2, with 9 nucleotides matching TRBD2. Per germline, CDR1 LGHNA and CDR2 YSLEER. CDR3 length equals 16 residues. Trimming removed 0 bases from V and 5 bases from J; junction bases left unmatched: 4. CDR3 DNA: TGCGCCAGCAGCCAAGAGAGCGGGGGGCGAACCGGGGAGCTGTTTTTT. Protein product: CASSQESGGRTGELFF.

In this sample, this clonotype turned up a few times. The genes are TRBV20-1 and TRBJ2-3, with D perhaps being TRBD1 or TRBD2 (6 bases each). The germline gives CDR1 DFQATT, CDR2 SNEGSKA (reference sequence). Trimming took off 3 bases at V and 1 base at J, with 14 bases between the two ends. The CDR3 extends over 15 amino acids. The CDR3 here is CSARLRGAGTDTQYF. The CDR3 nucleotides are TGCAGTGCTAGGTTAAGGGGGGCCGGCACAGATACGCAGTATTTT.

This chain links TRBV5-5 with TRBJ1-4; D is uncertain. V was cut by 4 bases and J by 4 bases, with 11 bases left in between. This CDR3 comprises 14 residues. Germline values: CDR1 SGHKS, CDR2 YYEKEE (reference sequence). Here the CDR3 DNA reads TGTGCCAGCAGCCCACGGCTGCTTAATGAAAAACTGTTTTTT. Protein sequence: CASSPRLLNEKLFF.

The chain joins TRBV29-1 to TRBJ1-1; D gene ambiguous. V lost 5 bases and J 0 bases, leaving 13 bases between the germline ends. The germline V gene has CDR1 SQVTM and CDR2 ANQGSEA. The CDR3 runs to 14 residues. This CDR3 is CSVRPGLLNTEAFF. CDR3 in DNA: TGCAGCGTTAGGCCAGGCCTCTTGAACACTGAAGCTTTCTTT.

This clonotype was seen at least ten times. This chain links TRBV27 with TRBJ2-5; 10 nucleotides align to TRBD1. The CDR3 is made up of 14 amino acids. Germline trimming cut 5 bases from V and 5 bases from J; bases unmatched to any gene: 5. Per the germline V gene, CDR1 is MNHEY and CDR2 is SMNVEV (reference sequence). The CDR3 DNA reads TGTGCCAGCAGTAGGGGACAGGGGTGGGAGACCCAGTACTTC. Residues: CASSRGQGWETQYF.

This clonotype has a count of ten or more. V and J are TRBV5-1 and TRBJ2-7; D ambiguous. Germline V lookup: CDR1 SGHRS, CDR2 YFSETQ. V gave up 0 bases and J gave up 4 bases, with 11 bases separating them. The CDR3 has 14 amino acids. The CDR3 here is CASSLAQNHYEQYF. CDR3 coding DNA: TGCGCCAGCAGCTTGGCACAGAACCATTACGAGCAGTACTTC.

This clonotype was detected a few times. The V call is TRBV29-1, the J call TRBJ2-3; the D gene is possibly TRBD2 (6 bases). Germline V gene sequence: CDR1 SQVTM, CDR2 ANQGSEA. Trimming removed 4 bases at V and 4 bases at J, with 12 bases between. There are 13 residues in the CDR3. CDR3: CSVGASGADTQYF. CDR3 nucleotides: TGCAGCGTTGGGGCCTCGGGGGCAGATACGCAGTATTTT.

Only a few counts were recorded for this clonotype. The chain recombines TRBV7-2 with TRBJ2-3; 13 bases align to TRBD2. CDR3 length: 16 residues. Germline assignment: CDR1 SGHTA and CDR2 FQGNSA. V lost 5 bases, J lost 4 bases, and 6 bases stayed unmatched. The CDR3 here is CASSARTSGSADTQYF. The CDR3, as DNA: TGTGCCAGCAGCGCCCGGACTAGCGGGAGTGCAGATACGCAGTATTTT.

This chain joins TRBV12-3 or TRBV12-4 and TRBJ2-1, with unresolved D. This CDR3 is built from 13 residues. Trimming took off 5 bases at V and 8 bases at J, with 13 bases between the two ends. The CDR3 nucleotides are TGTGCCAGCAGTCCAATCTTGCTGGATGAGCAGTTCTTC. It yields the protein CASSPILLDEQFF.

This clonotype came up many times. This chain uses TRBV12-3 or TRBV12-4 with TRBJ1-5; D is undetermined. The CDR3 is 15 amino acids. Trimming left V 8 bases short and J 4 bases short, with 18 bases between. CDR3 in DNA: TGTGCCAGCCGGAGAGGGAAACAATGGAATCAGCCCCAGCATTTT. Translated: CASRRGKQWNQPQHF.

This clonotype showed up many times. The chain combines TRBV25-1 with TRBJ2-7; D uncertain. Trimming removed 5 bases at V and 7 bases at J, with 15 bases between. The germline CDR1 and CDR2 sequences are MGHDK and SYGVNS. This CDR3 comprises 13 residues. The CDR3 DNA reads TGTGCCAGCAGTATAAACGCCTACTCAGAGCAGTACTTC. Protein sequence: CASSINAYSEQYF.

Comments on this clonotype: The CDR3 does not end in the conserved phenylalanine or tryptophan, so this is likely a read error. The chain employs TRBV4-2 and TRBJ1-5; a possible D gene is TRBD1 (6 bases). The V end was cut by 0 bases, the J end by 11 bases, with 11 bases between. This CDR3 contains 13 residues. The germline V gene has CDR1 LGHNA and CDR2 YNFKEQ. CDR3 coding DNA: TGTGCCAGCAGCCAAGACAGGGGAGGGTCCCAGCATGTT. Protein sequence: CASSQDRGGSQHV.

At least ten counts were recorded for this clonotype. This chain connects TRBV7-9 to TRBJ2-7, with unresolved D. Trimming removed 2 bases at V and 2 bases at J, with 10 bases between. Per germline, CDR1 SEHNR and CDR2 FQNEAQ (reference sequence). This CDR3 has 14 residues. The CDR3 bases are TGTGCCAGCAGCTTATCGGGCAGTACCTACGAGCAGTACTTC. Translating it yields CASSLSGSTYEQYF.

The CDR3 reads CASSSPGVDYNEQFF. DNA for the CDR3: TGTGCCAGCAGCTCCCCGGGGGTAGACTACAATGAGCAGTTCTTC. The chain employs TRBV7-2 and TRBJ2-1; a possible D gene is TRBD2 (6 bases). This CDR3 region has 15 residues. V was trimmed by 4 bases and J by 3 bases, leaving 13 bases between them. Germline V CDR1 and CDR2: SGHTA, FQGNSA.

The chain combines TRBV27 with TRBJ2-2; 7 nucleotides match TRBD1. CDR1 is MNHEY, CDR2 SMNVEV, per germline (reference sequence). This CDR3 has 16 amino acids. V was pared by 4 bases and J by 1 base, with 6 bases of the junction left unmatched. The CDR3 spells CASSSLRTGNTGELFF. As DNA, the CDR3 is TGTGCCAGCAGTTCCCTCAGGACAGGGAACACCGGGGAGCTGTTTTTT.

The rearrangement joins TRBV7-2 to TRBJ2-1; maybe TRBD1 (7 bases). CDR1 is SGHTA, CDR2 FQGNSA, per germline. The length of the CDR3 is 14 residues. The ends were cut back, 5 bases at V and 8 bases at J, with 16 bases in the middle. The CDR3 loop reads CASSARLGGDEQFF. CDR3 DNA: TGTGCCAGCAGCGCTCGACTAGGGGGCGATGAGCAGTTCTTC. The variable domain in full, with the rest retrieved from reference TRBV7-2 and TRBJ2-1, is GAGVSQSPSNKVTEKGKDVELRCDPISGHTALYWYRQSLGQGLEFLIYFQGNSAPDKSGLPSDRFSAERTGGSVSTLTIQRTQQEDSAVYLCASSARLGGDEQFFGPGTRLTVL.

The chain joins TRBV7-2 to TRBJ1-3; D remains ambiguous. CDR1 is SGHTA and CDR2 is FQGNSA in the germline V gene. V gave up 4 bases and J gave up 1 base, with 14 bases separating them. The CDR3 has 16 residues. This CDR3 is CASSSAGTSSGNTIYF. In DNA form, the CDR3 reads TGTGCCAGCAGCTCTGCCGGTACTTCATCTGGAAACACCATATATTTT.

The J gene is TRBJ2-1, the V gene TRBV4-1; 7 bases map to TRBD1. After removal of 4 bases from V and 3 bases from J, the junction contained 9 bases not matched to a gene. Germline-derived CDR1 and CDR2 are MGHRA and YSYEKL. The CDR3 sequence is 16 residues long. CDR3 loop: CASSRRPGQSYNEQFF. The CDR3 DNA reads TGCGCCAGCAGCCGAAGACCGGGACAGAGCTACAATGAGCAGTTCTTC.

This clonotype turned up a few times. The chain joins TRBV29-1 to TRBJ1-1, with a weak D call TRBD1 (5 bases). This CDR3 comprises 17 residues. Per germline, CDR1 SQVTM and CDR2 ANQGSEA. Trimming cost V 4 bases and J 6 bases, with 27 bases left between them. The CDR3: CSVGAHRSFLLAAEAFF. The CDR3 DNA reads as TGCAGCGTTGGGGCGCACAGGAGTTTCTTATTGGCCGCTGAAGCTTTCTTT.

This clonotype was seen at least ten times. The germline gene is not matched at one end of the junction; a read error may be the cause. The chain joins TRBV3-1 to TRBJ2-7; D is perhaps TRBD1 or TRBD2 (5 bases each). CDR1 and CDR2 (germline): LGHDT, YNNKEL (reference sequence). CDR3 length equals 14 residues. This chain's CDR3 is CASSARDGFYEQYF. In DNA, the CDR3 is TGTGCAAGCAGCGCCCGGGACGGCTTTTACGAGCAGTACTTC.

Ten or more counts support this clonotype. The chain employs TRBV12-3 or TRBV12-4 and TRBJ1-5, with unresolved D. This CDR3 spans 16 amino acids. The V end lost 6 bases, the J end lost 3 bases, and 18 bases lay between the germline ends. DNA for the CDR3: TGTGCCAGCAGCCCCCAATTGGGAATGAACAATCAGCCCCAGCATTTT. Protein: CASSPQLGMNNQPQHF.

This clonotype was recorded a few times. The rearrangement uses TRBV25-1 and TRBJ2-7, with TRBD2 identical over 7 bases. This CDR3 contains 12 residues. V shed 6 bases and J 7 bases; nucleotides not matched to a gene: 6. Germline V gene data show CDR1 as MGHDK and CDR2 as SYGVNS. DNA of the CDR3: TGTGCCAGCAGACTATTAGCGGGTGAGCAGTACTTC. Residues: CASRLLAGEQYF.

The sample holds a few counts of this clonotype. The CDR3 here is CASSSRDIRHEQYF. The CDR3 region has the DNA TGTGCCAGCAGCTCACGGGACATACGCCACGAGCAGTACTTC. The chain is built from TRBV5-6 and TRBJ2-7; a weak D match, TRBD1 (6 bases). V was trimmed by 3 bases and J by 5 bases, leaving 15 bases between them. CDR3 length: 14 residues. The germline CDR1 and CDR2 sequences are SGHDT and YYEEEE.

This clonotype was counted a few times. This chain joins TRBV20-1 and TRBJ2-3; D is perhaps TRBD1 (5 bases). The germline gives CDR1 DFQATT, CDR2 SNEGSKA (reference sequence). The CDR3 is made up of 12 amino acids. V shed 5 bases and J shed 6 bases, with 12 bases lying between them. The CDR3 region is CSASSGPDTQYF. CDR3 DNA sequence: TGCAGTGCTTCCTCAGGGCCGGATACGCAGTATTTT.

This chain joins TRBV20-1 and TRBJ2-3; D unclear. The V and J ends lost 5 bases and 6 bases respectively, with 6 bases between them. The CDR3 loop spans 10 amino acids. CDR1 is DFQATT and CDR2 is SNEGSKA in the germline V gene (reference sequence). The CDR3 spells CSALVDTQYF. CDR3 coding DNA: TGCAGTGCTCTTGTGGATACGCAGTATTTT.

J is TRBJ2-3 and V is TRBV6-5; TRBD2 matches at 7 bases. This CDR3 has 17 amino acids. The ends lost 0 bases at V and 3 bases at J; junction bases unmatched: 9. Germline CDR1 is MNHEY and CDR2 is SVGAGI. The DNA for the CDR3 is TGTGCCAGCAGTTACTCGTGGACTAGGGCTAGGACAGATACGCAGTATTTT. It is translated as CASSYSWTRARTDTQYF.